The 22 T cell receptor beta chains presented below share a single source sample, sequenced in a study of molecular identifiers for immune sequencing clone quantification. A single record per CDR3 protein comes from TCRdb applying MiXCR to the PCR reads. The sample lists hundreds of thousands of distinct CDR3 sequences, about 25% occurring once. Sequencing used naive CD8+ T cells from blood, with Jurkat cell RNA spiked in. Specified subset: FACS-sorted CD8+CD4-CCR7+CD45RA+ naive T cells. Receptor source: a human donor in good health. Some libraries in this study had Jurkat cell RNA spiked in.

The genes are TRBV7-9 and TRBJ2-3; TRBD1 agrees at 11 bases. The CDR3 has 18 amino acids. Trimming at V came to 2 bases and at J to 1 base, leaving 8 bases not matched to a gene. CDR1 is SEHNR and CDR2 is FQNEAQ in the germline V gene (reference sequence). The CDR3 region has the DNA TGTGCCAGCAGCTTACAGCCGGGACAGGGGGACGGCACAGATACGCAGTATTTT. It encodes CASSLQPGQGDGTDTQYF. The entire variable domain, with the rest obtained from reference TRBV7-9 and TRBJ2-3, is as follows: DTGVSQNPRHKITKRGQNVTFRCDPISEHNRLYWYRQTLGQGPEFLTYFQNEAQLEKSRLLSDRFSAERPKGSFSTLEIQRTEQGDSAMYLCASSLQPGQGDGTDTQYFGPGTRLTVL.

With regard to this clonotype: One base away lies a much larger clone, so this may be a sequencing read error. A read error is likely, as this CDR3 ends without the conserved phenylalanine or tryptophan. The chain is built from TRBV9 and TRBJ2-7; D is undetermined. The length of the CDR3 is 12 residues. CDR1 SGDLS and CDR2 YYNGEE come from the germline V gene. With 4 bases removed from V and 2 bases from J, the gap between germline ends came to 7 bases. The CDR3: CASSPRPYEQYS. The CDR3 coding sequence is TGTGCCAGCAGCCCGAGGCCCTACGAGCAGTACTCC.

This clonotype was detected many times. J is TRBJ2-5 and V is TRBV13; D might be TRBD1 (5 bases). The V gene lost 4 bases and the J gene lost 1 base, with 7 bases spanning the gap. The germline gives CDR1 PRHDT, CDR2 FYEKMQ (reference sequence). The CDR3 has 13 residues. In DNA form, the CDR3 reads TGTGCCAGCAGCTACAGGAGCCAAGAGACCCAGTACTTC. This codes for CASSYRSQETQYF. Complete variable domain (other parts from reference TRBV13 and TRBJ2-5): AAGVIQSPRHLIKEKRETATLKCYPIPRHDTVYWYQQGPGQDPQFLISFYEKMQSDKGSIPDRFSAQQFSDYHSELNMSSLELGDSALYFCASSYRSQETQYFGPGTRLLVL.

The chain carries TRBV27 and TRBJ1-2; tentatively, D is TRBD1 (6 bases). In germline, CDR1 is MNHEY, CDR2 SMNVEV (reference sequence). The CDR3 covers 15 residues. The ends were cut back, 3 bases at V and 0 bases at J, with 11 bases in the middle. The CDR3 nucleotides read TGTGCCAGCAGTTTCGGGGACACCCCTAACTATGGCTACACCTTC. As protein: CASSFGDTPNYGYTF.

The chain recombines TRBV5-3 with TRBJ2-3; D may be TRBD2 (6 bases). TRBV5-3 is classed as an ORF, of uncertain function. The length of the CDR3 is 14 residues. V lost 8 bases, J lost 5 bases, and 18 bases lay in between. The CDR3 region has the DNA TGTGCCAGCAGCCATTCGGGGGAGGTAGATACGCAGTATTTT. Residues: CASSHSGEVDTQYF.

The chain recombines TRBV29-1 with TRBJ2-7, with TRBD1 matching over 8 bases. Germline assignment: CDR1 SQVTM and CDR2 ANQGSEA. J was trimmed by 6 bases and V by 6 bases; bases with no gene match: 7. CDR3 size: 12 residues. The CDR3 loop reads CSVHGQGSEQYF. The DNA for the CDR3 is TGCAGCGTACACGGACAGGGTTCCGAGCAGTACTTC.

This clonotype was seen more than once but under ten times. V and J are TRBV20-1 and TRBJ2-7, with unresolved D. The CDR3 covers 16 residues. The germline V gene encodes CDR1 DFQATT and CDR2 SNEGSKA (reference sequence). The V end was cut by 0 bases, the J end by 0 bases, with 15 bases between. The CDR3: CSARDLSDWNSYEQYF. As DNA, the CDR3 is TGCAGTGCTAGAGATCTCAGCGATTGGAACTCCTACGAGCAGTACTTC.

The gene calls are TRBV13 and TRBJ2-1, with a weak D call TRBD1 (6 bases). V lost 5 bases, J lost 8 bases, and 22 bases lay in between. This CDR3 spans 16 amino acids. Germline V gene data show CDR1 as PRHDT and CDR2 as FYEKMQ (reference sequence). The CDR3 sequence: CASSQVMGARQHEQFF. The DNA for the CDR3 is TGTGCCAGCAGCCAGGTCATGGGGGCGCGGCAACATGAGCAGTTCTTC.

The V and J genes are TRBV19 and TRBJ2-7; 8 nucleotides line up with TRBD2. Trimming at V came to 5 bases and at J to 5 bases, leaving 11 bases not matched to a gene. The CDR3 covers 15 residues. CDR1 is LNHDA, CDR2 SQIVND, per germline (reference sequence). As DNA, the CDR3 is TGTGCCAGTAGTCCCGGGACTAGGGCCACTCACGAGCAGTACTTC. This translates into CASSPGTRATHEQYF.

This clonotype has a count of ten or more. The chain joins TRBV19 to TRBJ2-7, with 10 bases matching TRBD1. Germline V CDR1 and CDR2: LNHDA, SQIVND (reference sequence). The ends lost 3 bases at V and 2 bases at J; junction bases unmatched: 4. This CDR3 comprises 15 residues. CDR3 DNA sequence: TGTGCCAGTAGTATTACCGGGACAGGGGCCTACGAGCAGTACTTC. Its translation: CASSITGTGAYEQYF.

At least ten counts were recorded for this clonotype. This sequence joins TRBV28 and TRBJ2-7; no firm D call. Germline loops: CDR1 MDHEN, CDR2 SYDVKM. This CDR3 spans 11 amino acids. The V end was cut by 5 bases, the J end by 3 bases, with 5 bases between. The CDR3 DNA reads TGTGCCAGCAGTCCCCACTACGAGCAGTACTTC. As protein: CASSPHYEQYF.

This clonotype was counted between two and nine times. This chain uses TRBV4-2 with TRBJ2-3, with D hard to call. Between the trimmed V and J ends, which lost 2 bases and 0 bases, there was a span of 9 bases. The CDR3 runs to 15 residues. Germline assignment: CDR1 LGHNA and CDR2 YNFKEQ. The CDR3 region is CASSQSLSSTDTQYF. CDR3 bases: TGTGCCAGCAGCCAAAGTCTCAGTAGCACAGATACGCAGTATTTT.

This clonotype came up many times. CDR3 sequence: CASSAGTSPYEQYF. The CDR3 coding sequence is TGTGCCAGCAGTGCCGGGACTAGTCCCTACGAGCAGTACTTC. The chain combines TRBV2 with TRBJ2-7, with 8 bases fitting TRBD2. Per the germline V gene, CDR1 is SNHLY and CDR2 is FYNNEI. This CDR3 is 14 amino acids long. V lost 4 bases to trimming and J lost 2 bases; unmatched junction nucleotides: 4. Together with reference TRBV2 and TRBJ2-7, the CDR3 gives the full variable domain: EPEVTQTPSHQVTQMGQEVILRCVPISNHLYFYWYRQILGQKVEFLVSFYNNEISEKSEIFDDQFSVERPDGSNFTLKIRSTKLEDSAMYFCASSAGTSPYEQYFGPGTRLTVT.

The V call is TRBV7-6, the J call TRBJ2-7, with 11 bases lining up with TRBD2. V trimming: 8 bases; J trimming: 2 bases; junction bases outside the gene matches: 5. Per the germline V gene, CDR1 is SGHVS and CDR2 is FNYEAQ. This CDR3 has 14 residues. The CDR3 nucleotides read TGTGCCAGCGTAGCGGGAGGGAGAACCTACGAGCAGTACTTC. As protein: CASVAGGRTYEQYF.

On this clonotype: Since a much larger clone is just one base distant, this may be a read error. V usage is TRBV5-3 and J usage is TRBJ1-1; no clear D gene. Being an ORF, TRBV5-3 has a function that is uncertain. This CDR3 region has 15 residues. Trimming pared 8 bases from V and 4 bases from J, leaving 21 bases between. CDR3 sequence: CASGLAPGDGTEAFF. The DNA for the CDR3 is TGTGCCAGCGGCTTGGCACCAGGCGACGGCACTGAAGCTTTCTTT.

Ten or more counts support this clonotype. V gene TRBV4-2 combines with J gene TRBJ2-7; D remains ambiguous. The CDR3 is made up of 14 amino acids. The germline V and J ends were trimmed by 0 bases and 2 bases, with 8 bases remaining between them. The germline CDR1 and CDR2 sequences are LGHNA and YNFKEQ. This chain's CDR3 is CASSQENSAYEQYF. DNA of the CDR3: TGTGCCAGCAGCCAAGAAAATTCAGCCTACGAGCAGTACTTC.

A note on this clonotype: This may stem from a read error, because a much larger clone lies one nucleotide away. This sequence joins TRBV5-6 and TRBJ1-6, with D perhaps TRBD1 (5 bases). Trimming removed 4 bases at V and 9 bases at J, with 17 bases between. Germline V lookup: CDR1 SGHDT, CDR2 YYEEEE. This CDR3 has 15 residues. CDR3 sequence (DNA): TGTGCCAGCAGCCCCCGCGGGACTCCGAGTTCACCCCTCCACTTT. Protein product: CASSPRGTPSSPLHF.

This chain's CDR3 is CSASLGTQYF. The CDR3, as DNA: TGCAGTGCTAGTTTAGGTACGCAGTATTTT. This sequence joins TRBV20-1 and TRBJ2-3; D is ambiguous. The V end lost 3 bases, the J end lost 8 bases, and 6 bases lay between the germline ends. Germline CDR1 reads DFQATT; CDR2 reads SNEGSKA (reference sequence). CDR3 size: 10 residues.

This clonotype was counted at least ten times. The rearrangement links TRBV11-2 to TRBJ2-7; D is ambiguous. The CDR3 length is 12 residues. V dropped 5 bases and J dropped 6 bases, with 11 bases sitting between them. Germline CDR1 SGHAT, CDR2 FQNNGV. CDR3 region: CASSPQDLEQYF. In DNA, the CDR3 is TGTGCCAGCAGCCCACAAGACCTCGAGCAGTACTTC.

This clonotype was detected many times. The rearrangement uses TRBV30 and TRBJ2-1; D gene unclear. Between the trimmed V and J ends, which lost 2 bases and 10 bases, there was a span of 12 bases. CDR1 and CDR2 (germline): GTSNPN, SVGIG (reference sequence). CDR3 length: 12 amino acids. In nucleotides, the CDR3 is TGTGCCTGGAGTCACACTTCCTGGGAGCAGTTCTTC. Protein: CAWSHTSWEQFF. Full variable domain (missing parts from reference TRBV30 and TRBJ2-1): SQTIHQWPATLVQPVGSPLSLECTVEGTSNPNLYWYRQAAGRGLQLLFYSVGIGQISSEVPQNLSASRPQDRQFILSSKKLLLSDSGFYLCAWSHTSWEQFFGPGTRLTVL.

Here the CDR3 reads CASSGQDNQETQYF. DNA for the CDR3: TGTGCCAGCAGTGGACAGGATAACCAAGAGACCCAGTACTTC. The chain carries TRBV6-1 and TRBJ2-5, with a tentative D call TRBD1 (6 bases). The ends were cut back, 4 bases at V and 0 bases at J, with 9 bases in the middle. Germline CDR1 reads MNHNS; CDR2 reads SASEGT. The CDR3 totals 14 residues.

About this clonotype itself: A much larger clonotype is one base distant, so this may be a read error. The chain is built from TRBV28 and TRBJ2-5; TRBD2 might be the D (6 bases). Between the trimmed V and J ends, which lost 4 bases and 9 bases, there was a span of 21 bases. CDR3 size: 15 residues. Per the germline V gene, CDR1 is MDHEN and CDR2 is SYDVKM. CDR3: CASSSRVGGSEPQYF. The CDR3 DNA reads as TGTGCCAGCAGTTCCCGGGTAGGAGGGTCGGAGCCCCAGTACTTC.